The entry that follows covers one TCR beta chain sequence. Its antigen is still unknown. The data stem from a study of shared clonotypes between healthy human individuals. Study-level background: Each donor contributed plates that comprised three CD4 naive, three CD4 memory, two CD8 naive and one CD8 memory. General study points: Clonotype sharing across several donors was observed for roughly 5% of naive CD4 clonotypes.

Replicate PCRs from sorted subsets contained roughly 200 ng DNA, which is some 30,000 T cell genomes. This table comes from immunoSEQ multiplex PCR, and its TCRdb copy is limited to in-frame clones, with some not included. The table lists roughly 500,000 clones, about 96% of them singletons. CDR1 and CDR2 (germline): MDHEN, SYDVKM. Trimming shortened V by 6 bases and J by 6 bases, and 21 bases separated the two germline ends. The CDR3 has 15 amino acids. The donors, all of them Caucasian adults, lived in Nashville, Tennessee. The clonotype originates from a woman aged 25 to 39 in good health. The J gene is TRBJ2-7, the V gene TRBV28; TRBD1 or TRBD2 may be the D gene (6 bases each). Sequencing used naive CD4+ T cells sorted from blood. The sample's subset: CD45RA+ positively selected. CDR3 region: CASRNGGTPSLEQYF. The CDR3 DNA is TGTGCCAGCAGAAATGGGGGGACACCCTCCCTCGAGCAGTACTTC.